This T cell receptor (beta chain) was retrieved from a study of cytomegalovirus exposure and HLA in healthy donors. Study results and limitations: Rarity held for most TCR sequences, but there were some public TCRs that occurred in many donors. Information on immune exposure was restricted to one variable (CMV serostatus).

Worth noting for this clone: Antigen: not known.

In the PCR, 60 Vbeta and 13 Jbeta primers were used. Libraries were prepared by immunoSEQ multiplex PCR; TCRdb keeps only in-frame clonotypes and omits some of them. The table lists about 210,000 clones, 79% of them singletons. The CDR3 spans 20 residues. Sequences were obtained from PBMCs. The clonotype comes from a male donor in good health and CMV-seropositive. The rearrangement joins TRBV21-1 to TRBJ2-7; TRBD2, the D gene given by the table, was not confirmed from the DNA. TRBV21-1 constitutes a pseudogene. CDR3 residues: CARGAGPGNPLAGDSYEQYF. Written as DNA, the CDR3 is TGTGCCAGGGGGGCGGGGCCGGGGAACCCTCTGGCGGGAGACTCCTACGAGCAGTACTTC.